These 28 T cell receptor beta chains came from one sample sequenced in a study of T cell repertoires in cytomegalovirus infection (dated by TCRdb to between 2019 and 2020). Sequencer: Illumina HiSeq 1500. TCRdb reworked the public reads: Q25 trimming with fastp, MiXCR clone assembly, productive beta chains retained. Each entry is one CDR3 protein sequence, shown with its most common DNA and genes. The sample includes about 260,000 distinct CDR3 sequences, with 9.1% observed a single time. Around 15% of the sample is held by the ten biggest clonotypes. The sequenced material came from PBMCs. All receptors come from a human donor in good health (CMV status not recorded). Some clones in this sample may be carry-over from other donors' samples.

To note about this clonotype: One junction end disagrees with the germline gene, perhaps due to a read error. CDR3 loop: CSARSGTGNLFHYERYF. CDR3 DNA sequence: TGCAGTGCTAGATCCGGGACAGGCAACCTCTTTCACTACGAGCGGTACTTC. The J gene is TRBJ2-7, the V gene TRBV20-1, with TRBD1 matching 8 bases. The CDR3 consists of 17 residues. Germline CDR1 and CDR2: DFQATT and SNEGSKA (reference sequence).

This clonotype occurred a few times. V and J are TRBV6-2 or TRBV6-3 and TRBJ2-5; weak D call: TRBD1 (6 bases). Germline V gene lookup returns CDR1 MNHEY and CDR2 SVGEGT. V lost 6 bases and J 9 bases, leaving 11 bases between the germline ends. The CDR3 extends over 11 amino acids. The CDR3 region is CASSPRGSQYF. The DNA for the CDR3 is TGTGCCAGCAGCCCCAGGGGTTCCCAGTACTTC.

The table lists this clonotype with many counts. This chain connects TRBV7-3 to TRBJ2-2; D might be TRBD1 (6 bases). Germline V gene lookup returns CDR1 SGHTA and CDR2 FQGTGA. The V and J ends lost 3 bases and 2 bases respectively, with 16 bases between them. This CDR3 contains 17 residues. Here the CDR3 DNA reads TGTGCCAGCAGCTTCAGTCGATACAGGGTTAACACCGGGGAGCTGTTTTTT. It translates to CASSFSRYRVNTGELFF.

This clonotype was observed at least ten times. V gene TRBV7-2 combines with J gene TRBJ2-7; D may match TRBD1 or TRBD2 (5 bases each). The V end was cut by 5 bases, the J end by 2 bases, with 16 bases between. The V gene's germline CDR1 is SGHTA and CDR2 FQGNSA. The CDR3 contains 15 residues. The CDR3 loop reads CASSVSGTEAYEQYF. The CDR3 DNA reads TGTGCCAGCAGCGTCTCCGGGACGGAAGCCTACGAGCAGTACTTC.

This clonotype came up many times. The chain couples TRBV7-2 to TRBJ1-1, with TRBD1 as a possible D gene (6 bases). Germline assignment: CDR1 SGHTA and CDR2 FQGNSA. The CDR3 extends over 16 amino acids. V was cut by 4 bases and J by 5 bases, with 20 bases left in between. The CDR3 here is CASSSLSTGGLTEAFF. As DNA, the CDR3 is TGTGCCAGCAGCTCCCTCTCGACAGGCGGTCTTACTGAAGCTTTCTTT. The variable domain in full, completed from reference TRBV7-2 and TRBJ1-1, reads GAGVSQSPSNKVTEKGKDVELRCDPISGHTALYWYRQSLGQGLEFLIYFQGNSAPDKSGLPSDRFSAERTGGSVSTLTIQRTQQEDSAVYLCASSSLSTGGLTEAFFGQGTRLTVV.

This clonotype was counted many times. This rearrangement joins TRBV7-2 to TRBJ1-1; TRBD1 is a possible D gene (6 bases). The V and J ends lost 2 bases and 6 bases respectively, with 22 bases between them. This CDR3 region has 17 residues. The germline V gene has CDR1 SGHTA and CDR2 FQGNSA. Here the CDR3 reads CASSLQIGTQGAAEAFF. The DNA for the CDR3 is TGTGCCAGCAGCTTACAAATCGGAACACAGGGCGCCGCTGAAGCTTTCTTT.

Comments on this clonotype: The junction shows a germline mismatch at one end, possibly a read error. J is TRBJ1-1 and V is TRBV2, with 9 bases fitting TRBD1. Per the germline V gene, CDR1 is SNHLY and CDR2 is FYNNEI. This CDR3 has 14 amino acids. As DNA, the CDR3 is TGTGCCAGCAGAGCCGGGACAGGGAACGCTGAAGCTTTCTTT. It is translated as CASRAGTGNAEAFF.

V is TRBV2 and J is TRBJ1-2; 7 nucleotides match TRBD1. Germline CDR1 and CDR2: SNHLY and FYNNEI. The CDR3 has 14 residues. V shed 4 bases and J 8 bases; nucleotides not matched to a gene: 10. This CDR3 is CASSVETGTLGYTF. Written as DNA, the CDR3 is TGTGCCAGCAGTGTCGAGACAGGGACTTTGGGCTACACCTTC.

In this sample, this clonotype turned up many times. The chain couples TRBV7-2 to TRBJ2-2; 11 nucleotides match TRBD2. With V trimmed by 1 base and J by 4 bases, 2 bases remained unmatched. This CDR3 has 16 amino acids. CDR1 and CDR2 from the germline V gene are SGHTA and FQGNSA. In DNA, the CDR3 is TGTGCCAGCAGCTTAGGGGGACTAGCGGCCACCGGGGAGCTGTTTTTT. It codes for CASSLGGLAATGELFF.

The chain employs TRBV14 and TRBJ2-4; D call uncertain. V lost 4 bases and J 0 bases, leaving 16 bases between the germline ends. Looked up from germline, CDR1 is SGHDN and CDR2 is FVKESK. This CDR3 has 17 amino acids. The CDR3 sequence: CASSPSRTELAKNIQYF. CDR3 sequence (DNA): TGTGCCAGCAGCCCCTCAAGGACGGAACTAGCCAAAAACATTCAGTACTTC.

This clonotype was counted ten times or more. The genes are TRBV7-2 and TRBJ1-5; 9 positions match TRBD1. The germline V gene has CDR1 SGHTA and CDR2 FQGNSA. The CDR3 consists of 17 residues. With V trimmed by 3 bases and J by 0 bases, 6 bases remained unmatched. The CDR3: CASSFDRGYNSNQPQHF. The CDR3 coding sequence is TGTGCCAGCAGCTTTGACAGGGGGTATAATAGCAATCAGCCCCAGCATTTT.

This clonotype was seen a handful of times. CDR3: CASSLQGPGTEAFF. The CDR3, as DNA: TGTGCCAGCAGCTTACAGGGCCCGGGGACTGAAGCTTTCTTT. The rearrangement joins TRBV7-9 to TRBJ1-1; D perhaps matches TRBD1 (5 bases). Germline V gene sequence: CDR1 SEHNR, CDR2 FQNEAQ (reference sequence). Trimming pared 2 bases from V and 5 bases from J, leaving 12 bases between. The CDR3 totals 14 residues.

This clonotype was observed at least ten times. The V call is TRBV12-3 or TRBV12-4, the J call TRBJ1-3; 8 nucleotides line up with TRBD1. The ends lost 8 bases at V and 0 bases at J; junction bases unmatched: 3. CDR3 length: 14 residues. The CDR3 is CASGDRPSGNTIYF. CDR3 DNA sequence: TGTGCCAGCGGGGACAGGCCCTCTGGAAACACCATATATTTT.

This clonotype has a count of ten or more. CDR3 loop: CASSPQGQGYEQYF. CDR3 sequence (DNA): TGTGCCAGCAGCCCCCAGGGACAAGGCTACGAGCAGTACTTC. The rearrangement uses TRBV7-2 and TRBJ2-7; maybe TRBD1 (6 bases). Germline V CDR1 and CDR2: SGHTA, FQGNSA. CDR3 length: 14 residues. V dropped 5 bases and J dropped 3 bases, with 14 bases sitting between them. Drawing the rest from reference TRBV7-2 and TRBJ2-7, the complete variable domain is GAGVSQSPSNKVTEKGKDVELRCDPISGHTALYWYRQSLGQGLEFLIYFQGNSAPDKSGLPSDRFSAERTGGSVSTLTIQRTQQEDSAVYLCASSPQGQGYEQYFGPGTRLTVT.

This clonotype was seen at least ten times. The rearrangement joins TRBV12-3 or TRBV12-4 to TRBJ1-6, with TRBD1 as a possible D gene (5 bases). V was trimmed by 1 base and J by 6 bases, leaving 10 bases between them. The CDR3 sequence is 15 residues long. The CDR3 is CASSLVGGGNSPLHF. Written as DNA, the CDR3 is TGTGCCAGCAGTTTAGTGGGGGGAGGTAATTCACCCCTCCACTTT.

There are many counts of this clonotype. The chain employs TRBV5-6 and TRBJ2-5, with D possibly TRBD1 on 5 matching bases. From germline, CDR1 is SGHDT and CDR2 YYEEEE. This CDR3 is 13 amino acids long. V lost 3 bases and J 3 bases, leaving 9 bases between the germline ends. This chain's CDR3 is CASSSQAKETQYF. CDR3 coding DNA: TGTGCCAGCAGCTCACAGGCCAAAGAGACCCAGTACTTC.

This clonotype appeared many times. V usage is TRBV12-3 or TRBV12-4 and J usage is TRBJ1-6; 8 positions match TRBD1. Trimming at V came to 6 bases and at J to 3 bases, leaving 4 bases not matched to a gene. The CDR3 totals 15 residues. The CDR3 protein is CASRLGTGYNSPLHF. The CDR3 DNA reads TGTGCCAGCAGGCTGGGGACAGGCTATAATTCACCCCTCCACTTT.

This clonotype appeared many times. The chain links TRBV28 to TRBJ1-1, with no clear D. The CDR3 covers 14 residues. Between the trimmed V and J ends, which lost 7 bases and 0 bases, there was a span of 12 bases. CDR1 and CDR2 (germline): MDHEN, SYDVKM. DNA of the CDR3: TGTGCCAGCATTGGGCCTCTTATGAACACTGAAGCTTTCTTT. Protein: CASIGPLMNTEAFF.

The chain combines TRBV29-1 with TRBJ1-1; D might be TRBD1 (5 bases). V was clipped by 6 bases and J by 1 base, with 12 bases between them. Germline loops: CDR1 SQVTM, CDR2 ANQGSEA. The CDR3 length is 13 residues. The CDR3 reads CSVYRPPNTEAFF. CDR3 DNA: TGCAGCGTCTACAGGCCCCCGAACACTGAAGCTTTCTTT.

This clonotype was picked up many times. The gene calls are TRBV27 and TRBJ2-4, with D uncertain. Germline V gene lookup returns CDR1 MNHEY and CDR2 SMNVEV (reference sequence). The CDR3 contains 13 residues. V lost 7 bases and J 7 bases, leaving 14 bases between the germline ends. For the CDR3, the DNA is TGTGCCAGCAAGATACCCCGTGGGAACATTCAGTACTTC. Amino acid sequence: CASKIPRGNIQYF.

Only a few counts were recorded for this clonotype. J is TRBJ2-7 and V is TRBV12-3 or TRBV12-4; either TRBD1 or TRBD2 may supply D (6 bases each). The CDR3 runs 13 residues. V was shortened by 2 bases and J by 7 bases, with 12 bases between the two germline ends. The CDR3 bases are TGTGCCAGCAGTTTAAAGGGGGGATGGGAGCAGTACTTC. Protein sequence: CASSLKGGWEQYF.

This rearrangement joins TRBV10-3 to TRBJ1-6, with 7 bases identical to TRBD1. The CDR3 covers 14 residues. The junction had 1 base not matched to a gene; V was cut back by 3 bases and J by 5 bases. Germline CDR1 ENHRY, CDR2 SYGVKD. The CDR3 sequence: CAISEGTDNSPLHF. DNA of the CDR3: TGTGCCATCAGTGAAGGGACAGATAATTCACCCCTCCACTTT.

In this sample, this clonotype turned up many times. This chain connects TRBV7-2 to TRBJ1-1; 7 bases are a match to TRBD1. The germline V gene has CDR1 SGHTA and CDR2 FQGNSA. The trim removed 2 bases at V and 0 bases at J, leaving 3 bases unmatched. The CDR3 totals 15 residues. The CDR3 here is CASSLPGQLNTEAFF. The CDR3 DNA follows: TGTGCCAGCAGCTTACCGGGACAGTTGAACACTGAAGCTTTCTTT.

This clonotype was detected ten times or more. The rearrangement uses TRBV12-3 or TRBV12-4 and TRBJ1-1; no clear D. The CDR3 has 13 amino acids. V lost 6 bases to trimming and J lost 3 bases, with 11 bases between them. The chain's CDR3 is CASSRADYTEAFF. For the CDR3, the DNA is TGTGCCAGCAGCCGGGCAGACTACACTGAAGCTTTCTTT.

This clonotype was picked up a small number of times. This chain joins TRBV10-3 and TRBJ2-7; D gene ambiguous. This CDR3 has 13 residues. CDR1 and CDR2 (germline): ENHRY, SYGVKD. V was cut by 2 bases and J by 5 bases, with 10 bases left in between. The CDR3 DNA sequence: TGTGCCATCAGTGAGCGGAGAGAGGACGAGCAGTACTTC. Translating gives CAISERREDEQYF.

The table lists this clonotype with many counts. The chain combines TRBV18 with TRBJ2-3, with a tentative D call TRBD2 (5 bases). V dropped 3 bases and J dropped 6 bases, with 16 bases sitting between them. This CDR3 contains 15 residues. Germline-derived CDR1 and CDR2 are KGHSH and LQKENI. DNA for the CDR3: TGTGCCAGCTCACCCGGGCAGCTAGCTGGCGATACGCAGTATTTT. Encoded protein: CASSPGQLAGDTQYF.

This clonotype was observed at least ten times. The chain couples TRBV7-2 to TRBJ2-7; D tentatively fits TRBD1 or TRBD2 (6 bases each). Germline V gene lookup returns CDR1 SGHTA and CDR2 FQGNSA. CDR3 size: 14 residues. V dropped 3 bases and J dropped 2 bases, with 11 bases sitting between them. This chain's CDR3 is CASSFDRTTYEQYF. The CDR3 region has the DNA TGTGCCAGCAGCTTCGACAGGACTACCTACGAGCAGTACTTC.

This clonotype came up many times. This chain joins TRBV7-9 and TRBJ1-2, with a tentative D call TRBD1 (6 bases). CDR3 length: 15 amino acids. V lost 5 bases and J 4 bases, leaving 17 bases between the germline ends. Germline V gene lookup returns CDR1 SEHNR and CDR2 FQNEAQ (reference sequence). CDR3 sequence (DNA): TGTGCCAGCAGCCCACCGTCGGGGGGGGCCTATGGCTACACCTTC. Its translation: CASSPPSGGAYGYTF.